A selection of T cell receptor beta chains follows, all from one sample in a study of blood T cell repertoires in COVID-19. The data were produced by immunoSEQ multiplex PCR, yet TCRdb's version contains in-frame clones alone and is incomplete. The sample lists about 220,000 clones, around four fifths seen once, with approximately 5% in the top ten. Sequencing was done on a sample of PBMCs or T cells enriched from blood (not recorded which). Every receptor here comes from a woman between 45 and 60 years old who had been exposed to COVID-19. CDR3s leave out the opening cysteine and the closing phenylalanine or tryptophan. Some rows have no size entry. The others give once, few or many, or a class for an expanded clone.

V: TRBV18; J: TRBJ1-2; size: NA; CDR3: ASSLSRFRDRRHGYT
V: TRBV27; J: TRBJ2-1; size: NA; CDR3: ASRTGGSYNEQF
V: TRBV10-1; J: TRBJ1-4; size: NA; CDR3: ASNIYLGQVNEKLF
V: TRBV11-3; J: TRBJ1-2; size: NA; CDR3: ASSFGGGYGYT
V: TRBV2; J: TRBJ2-3; size: NA; CDR3: ASIRQGSFTDTQY
V: TRBV12-3/TRBV12-4; J: TRBJ1-2; size: NA; CDR3: ASKGQGNYGYT
V: TRBV28; J: TRBJ2-6; size: many; CDR3: ASSGDRGNPGANVLT
V: TRBV6-5; J: TRBJ1-3; size: few; CDR3: ASRRQGSGNTIY
V: TRBV11-1; J: TRBJ2-2; size: NA; CDR3: ASSRSGGRELF
V: TRBV6-5; J: TRBJ2-5; size: NA; CDR3: ATALAGGQKTQY
V: TRBV5-1; J: TRBJ2-3; size: NA; CDR3: ASSRGDSTDTQY
V: TRBV5-6; J: TRBJ2-3; size: NA; CDR3: ATSPAGELTDTQY
V: TRBV11-2; J: TRBJ2-5; size: NA; CDR3: ASTPDLYQETQY
V: TRBV5-1; J: TRBJ1-2; size: NA; CDR3: ASSHTGQGAFYGYT
V: TRBV20-1; J: TRBJ1-3; size: NA; CDR3: SAGSRNTIY
V: TRBV7-6; J: TRBJ2-2; size: NA; CDR3: ASSPSPGQGLNFYTGELF
V: TRBV27; J: TRBJ1-3; size: NA; CDR3: ASSPLRGNSGNTIY
V: TRBV11-2; J: TRBJ2-7; size: NA; CDR3: ASSLFGLIGTGDREQY
V: TRBV5-1; J: TRBJ2-7; size: NA; CDR3: ASSATQGIGEQY
V: TRBV6-5; J: TRBJ2-7; size: NA; CDR3: ASSYGGDGYEQY
V: TRBV7-9; J: TRBJ2-7; size: NA; CDR3: ASSGGGASYEQY
V: TRBV11-2; J: TRBJ1-5; size: few; CDR3: ASSLAGGNQPQH
V: TRBV7-9; J: TRBJ1-4; size: NA; CDR3: ASSLPGPGGKLF
V: TRBV9; J: TRBJ1-2; size: few; CDR3: ASSALQGGSNYGYT
V: TRBV7-2; J: TRBJ1-1; size: NA; CDR3: ASSWGYGDTEAF
V: TRBV9; J: TRBJ2-3; size: NA; CDR3: ASSPRGLGADTQY
V: TRBV6-6; J: TRBJ2-1; size: few; CDR3: ASSYSLQDEQF
V: TRBV2; J: TRBJ1-5; size: NA; CDR3: ASSDAGVNQPQH
V: TRBV6-5; J: TRBJ1-1; size: NA; CDR3: ASSIQGALNTEAF
V: TRBV10-2; J: TRBJ1-2; size: NA; CDR3: ASSESGGYGYT
V: TRBV28; J: TRBJ1-5; size: once; CDR3: ASSLPNRSNQPQH
V: TRBV3-1/TRBV3-2; J: TRBJ1-2; size: NA; CDR3: ASSQEIAGGYT
V: TRBV13; J: TRBJ1-4; size: NA; CDR3: ASSSHRGREKLF
V: TRBV10-3; J: TRBJ1-4; size: once; CDR3: AISESGGGEKLF
V: TRBV4-2; J: TRBJ2-3; size: NA; CDR3: ASSQEGQGADTQY
V: TRBV19; J: TRBJ1-3; size: NA; CDR3: ASTLDGYAGNTIY
V: TRBV6-1; J: TRBJ1-1; size: NA; CDR3: ASSEGRATEAF
V: TRBV6-5; J: TRBJ1-2; size: NA; CDR3: ASSSAGTGDLGYT